These T cell receptor beta chains were read from a single sample in a study of cytomegalovirus exposure and HLA in healthy donors. The protocol was immunoSEQ multiplex PCR, while the TCRdb copy is restricted to in-frame clones and leaves out a portion. The repertoire holds 90,000 or so clones, with 82% as singletons. Material: PBMCs. These receptors were collected from a man aged 25 to 40 in good health and CMV-seropositive. Both conserved end residues are part of each CDR3. A D gene is named only where the DNA matches it firmly. Rows may omit the clone size; those that give it use once, few, many or a size class.

CDR3: CASSQVRGLGVNTGELFF
DNA: TGCGCCAGCAGCCAAGTTCGCGGACTAGGGGTCAACACCGGGGAGCTGTTTTTT
size: once
D: TRBD2
V: TRBV4-3
J: TRBJ2-2

CDR3: CASVLGTSVYNEQFF
DNA: TGCGCCAGCGTACTTGGGACTAGCGTCTACAATGAGCAGTTCTTC
size: once
D: TRBD2
V: TRBV5-1
J: TRBJ2-1

CDR3: CASSQIPGTSGYEQYF
DNA: TGTGCCAGCAGCCAAATCCCAGGGACTAGCGGGTACGAGCAGTACTTC
size: .
D: TRBD2
V: TRBV4-2
J: TRBJ2-7

CDR3: CAISEQQGDGYTF
DNA: TGTGCCATCAGTGAGCAACAGGGGGATGGCTACACCTTC
size: .
D: TRBD1
V: TRBV10-3
J: TRBJ1-2

CDR3: CASMRGGNQSQHF
DNA: TGTGCCAGCATGAGGGGAGGCAATCAGTCCCAGCATTTT
size: .
D: .
V: TRBV2
J: TRBJ1-5

CDR3: CASSLRTSGSSYNEQFF
DNA: TGTGCCAGCAGTCTTCGGACTAGCGGAAGCTCCTACAATGAGCAGTTCTTC
size: .
D: TRBD2
V: TRBV27
J: TRBJ2-1

CDR3: CASSLETGEETQYF
DNA: TGTGCCAGCAGCTTGGAGACAGGGGAAGAGACCCAGTACTTC
size: .
D: TRBD1
V: TRBV5-4
J: TRBJ2-5

CDR3: CAISESWTGAYEQYF
DNA: TGTGCCATCAGTGAGTCTTGGACAGGAGCCTACGAGCAGTACTTC
size: few
D: TRBD1
V: TRBV10-3
J: TRBJ2-7

CDR3: CASRLAGGNGEQFF
DNA: TGTGCCAGCCGACTAGCGGGAGGGAATGGTGAGCAGTTCTTC
size: .
D: TRBD2
V: TRBV6-1
J: TRBJ2-1

CDR3: CASSYGTGAYEQYF
DNA: TGCGCCAGCAGCTATGGGACAGGAGCCTACGAGCAGTACTTC
size: .
D: TRBD1
V: TRBV5-1
J: TRBJ2-7

CDR3: CASSPEGDINYGYTF
DNA: TGTGCCAGCTCACCAGAGGGGGACATCAACTATGGCTACACCTTC
size: once
D: .
V: TRBV18
J: TRBJ1-2

CDR3: CASSQGTWEARYNEQFF
DNA: TGCGCCAGCAGCCAAGGTACGTGGGAGGCCCGCTACAATGAGCAGTTCTTC
size: once
D: .
V: TRBV4-3
J: TRBJ2-1

CDR3: CASSLSQGGTGELFF
DNA: TGCGCCAGCAGCTTAAGTCAGGGAGGCACCGGGGAGCTGTTTTTT
size: .
D: .
V: TRBV5-1
J: TRBJ2-2

CDR3: CASSESKGEDEQYF
DNA: TGCGCCAGCAGTGAGTCGAAGGGAGAGGACGAGCAGTACTTC
size: .
D: .
V: TRBV10-1
J: TRBJ2-7

CDR3: CASSPGRGKHRNQPQHF
DNA: TGTGCCAGCAGCCCGGGCCGGGGGAAACATCGCAATCAGCCCCAGCATTTT
size: .
D: .
V: TRBV5-8
J: TRBJ1-5

CDR3: CASSYSFSSGSPLHF
DNA: TGTGCCAGCAGTTACAGTTTCTCCTCAGGGTCACCCCTCCACTTT
size: .
D: .
V: TRBV6-5
J: TRBJ1-6

CDR3: CASSYSGLRTEAFF
DNA: TGTGCCAGCAGTTACTCAGGCTTGCGGACTGAAGCTTTCTTT
size: once
D: .
V: TRBV6-5
J: TRBJ1-1

CDR3: CASSSLGTSGRADTQYF
DNA: TGTGCCAGCAGCTCGTTGGGGACTAGCGGGAGAGCAGATACGCAGTATTTT
size: once
D: TRBD2
V: TRBV5-6
J: TRBJ2-3

CDR3: CASSIGQGGVQPQHF
DNA: TGTGCCAGTAGTATAGGTCAAGGGGGCGTTCAGCCCCAGCATTTT
size: once
D: TRBD1
V: TRBV19
J: TRBJ1-5

CDR3: CASSSGSHSDTQYF
DNA: TGTGCCAGTAGTAGCGGGAGTCACTCAGATACGCAGTATTTT
size: .
D: TRBD2
V: TRBV19
J: TRBJ2-3

CDR3: CASSFLPNQPQHF
DNA: TGCGCCAGCAGCTTTCTCCCCAATCAGCCCCAGCATTTT
size: .
D: .
V: TRBV5-1
J: TRBJ1-5

CDR3: CASSLAGQGISGNTIYF
DNA: TGTGCCAGCAGCTTAGCGGGACAGGGAATCTCTGGAAACACCATATATTTT
size: .
D: TRBD1
V: TRBV11-2
J: TRBJ1-3

CDR3: CASSPGTGDSPLHF
DNA: TGTGCCAGCAGCCCTGGGACAGGGGACTCACCCCTCCACTTT
size: .
D: TRBD1
V: TRBV13
J: TRBJ1-6

CDR3: CASSDEREQYF
DNA: TGTGCCAGCAGTGATGAGCGCGAGCAGTACTTC
size: once
D: .
V: TRBV2
J: TRBJ2-7

CDR3: CASSGGANVLTF
DNA: TGTGCCAGTAGCGGGGGGGCCAACGTCCTGACTTTC
size: few
D: .
V: TRBV19
J: TRBJ2-6

CDR3: CAWSHLAGSTGELFF
DNA: TGTGCCTGGAGTCATCTAGCGGGCAGCACCGGGGAGCTGTTTTTT
size: .
D: TRBD2
V: TRBV30
J: TRBJ2-2

CDR3: CASSRYRQGPGELFF
DNA: TGTGCCAGCAGCAGATACCGACAGGGCCCCGGGGAGCTGTTTTTT
size: .
D: TRBD1
V: TRBV5-8
J: TRBJ2-2

CDR3: CASSAGTANTGELFF
DNA: TGTGCCAGCAGTGCCGGGACAGCGAACACCGGGGAGCTGTTTTTT
size: .
D: TRBD1
V: TRBV7-2
J: TRBJ2-2

CDR3: CASSLGGRPGELFF
DNA: TGTGCCAGCAGTCTAGGGGGCAGGCCCGGGGAGCTGTTTTTT
size: .
D: TRBD1
V: TRBV6-4
J: TRBJ2-2

CDR3: CASSPTSGIIQETQYF
DNA: TGTGCCAGCTCACCAACTAGCGGCATAATTCAAGAGACCCAGTACTTC
size: .
D: TRBD2
V: TRBV18
J: TRBJ2-5

CDR3: CASRDRGRGRDRNQETQYF
DNA: TGTGCCAGCAGGGATAGGGGACGCGGGAGGGATAGGAACCAAGAGACCCAGTACTTC
size: .
D: TRBD2
V: TRBV7-2
J: TRBJ2-5

CDR3: CASTSGLNTGELFF
DNA: TGTGCCAGCACTAGCGGATTGAACACCGGGGAGCTGTTTTTT
size: .
D: TRBD2
V: TRBV2
J: TRBJ2-2

CDR3: CASSPTDRVVNEKLFF
DNA: TGCGCCAGCAGCCCCACTGACCGGGTCGTTAATGAAAAACTGTTTTTT
size: once
D: .
V: TRBV4-1
J: TRBJ1-4

CDR3: CASSPLIQGVSGANVLTF
DNA: TGTGCCAGCTCACCCCTTATACAGGGGGTCTCTGGGGCCAACGTCCTGACTTTC
size: .
D: TRBD1
V: TRBV18
J: TRBJ2-6

CDR3: CASSLPGYGYTF
DNA: TGTGCCAGCAGTTTACCGGGGTATGGCTACACCTTC
size: .
D: .
V: TRBV28
J: TRBJ1-2

CDR3: CASSPRDRNFNEQFF
DNA: TGTGCCAGCAGCCCGCGGGACAGAAATTTCAATGAGCAGTTCTTC
size: .
D: .
V: TRBV6-5
J: TRBJ2-1

CDR3: CASSFDSTYDGYTF
DNA: TGTGCCAGCAGCTTCGACAGTACTTACGATGGCTACACCTTC
size: .
D: .
V: TRBV5-4
J: TRBJ1-2

CDR3: CASSPRQPTKQYF
DNA: TGTGCCAGCTCACCCCGACAGCCTACGAAGCAGTACTTC
size: .
D: .
V: TRBV18
J: TRBJ2-7

CDR3: CASTPWGGSYSGANVLTF
DNA: TGTGCCAGCACTCCCTGGGGGGGTTCCTACTCTGGGGCCAACGTCCTGACTTTC
size: .
D: TRBD2
V: TRBV28
J: TRBJ2-6

CDR3: CASSPMDTLHEQFF
DNA: TGTGCCAGCAGCCCCATGGACACTCTCCATGAGCAGTTCTTC
size: .
D: .
V: TRBV9
J: TRBJ2-1

CDR3: CASSLKLPSSGNTIYF
DNA: TGTGCCAGCAGTTTAAAACTACCGAGCTCTGGAAACACCATATATTTT
size: .
D: .
V: TRBV6-5
J: TRBJ1-3

CDR3: CASSLERQFIQYF
DNA: TGCGCCAGCAGCTTGGAACGTCAGTTTATACAGTACTTC
size: .
D: .
V: TRBV5-1
J: TRBJ2-7

CDR3: CASSAGTGVSTNEKLFF
DNA: TGTGCCAGCAGCGCCGGGACAGGGGTCTCAACTAATGAAAAACTGTTTTTT
size: .
D: TRBD1
V: TRBV7-9
J: TRBJ1-4

CDR3: CACKQARAGELFF
DNA: TGTGCCTGTAAACAAGCGCGGGCCGGGGAGCTGTTTTTT
size: .
D: .
V: TRBV30
J: TRBJ2-2

CDR3: CAISELGGTDTQYF
DNA: TGTGCCATCAGTGAGTTGGGCGGCACAGATACGCAGTATTTT
size: .
D: .
V: TRBV10-3
J: TRBJ2-3

CDR3: CASRPPLRGGEETQYF
DNA: TGTGCCAGCCGCCCCCCTCTGCGGGGCGGTGAGGAGACCCAGTACTTC
size: few
D: .
V: TRBV18
J: TRBJ2-5